The 13 T cell receptor beta chains listed next were all sequenced from one sample in a study of T-cell reconstitution after alpha-beta-depleted transplantation in children (dated by TCRdb to the mid-2010s). Read against the paper, the sample's treatment or condition label means: allogeneic hematopoietic cell transplantation with graft depleted of TCRalphabeta T cells and CD19 B cells. Libraries came from PCR. These reads were obtained on an Illumina HiSeq 2500. Molecular barcoding was employed in the preparation of TCR libraries, with unique molecular identifiers being used to normalize TCRbeta repertoire quantification. The raw public data were reprocessed by TCRdb itself: fastp quality trimming at Q25, MiXCR clonotype calling, in-frame beta chains only. Rows with a matching CDR3 protein are joined into one entry that keeps the most common DNA and genes. For this sample there are hundreds of thousands of distinct CDR3 sequences; around 13% appear just once. Of the sample, 0.79% is held by the ten largest clones.

The sample in question was PBMCs, obtained before TCRalphabeta/CD19-depleted stem cell transplant. All receptors derive from a girl aged 2 to 9 with congenital amegakaryocytic thrombocytopenia, due to receive a stem cell transplant.

With regard to this clonotype: Since a much larger clone is just one base distant, this may be a read error. The chain links TRBV5-1 to TRBJ2-3; 7 nucleotides line up with TRBD2. The CDR3 length is 15 residues. Germline CDR1 reads SGHRS; CDR2 reads YFSETQ. Here the CDR3 reads CASSLPSGLGDTPYF. The CDR3 coding sequence is TGCGCCAGCAGCTTGCCTAGCGGCTTGGGAGATACGCCGTATTTT.

The V gene is TRBV7-8, the J gene TRBJ2-1; maybe TRBD2 (6 bases). This CDR3 is 18 amino acids long. From germline, CDR1 is SGHVS and CDR2 FQNEAQ. Trimming stripped 0 bases from V and 8 bases from J, with 23 bases between. CDR3 loop: CASSLAPRWGGMVYEQFF. The CDR3 region has the DNA TGTGCCAGCAGCTTAGCCCCTAGGTGGGGCGGGATGGTCTATGAGCAGTTCTTC.

In its sample, this clonotype was seen a few times. The chain is built from TRBV19 and TRBJ1-5, with D maybe TRBD1 (6 bases). Germline loops: CDR1 LNHDA, CDR2 SQIVND (reference sequence). This CDR3 spans 15 amino acids. V shed 4 bases and J shed 0 bases, with 10 bases lying between them. CDR3 nucleotides: TGTGCCAGTAGTAAGGACAGTGATAGCAATCAGCCCCAGCATTTT. Its protein is CASSKDSDSNQPQHF.

This chain joins TRBV7-9 and TRBJ2-1; no clear D. Germline values: CDR1 SEHNR, CDR2 FQNEAQ (reference sequence). The CDR3 extends over 14 amino acids. The germline V and J ends were trimmed by 7 bases and 15 bases, with 25 bases remaining between them. CDR3 protein: CASTKFTGQLETFF. The CDR3 nucleotides read TGTGCCAGCACCAAATTTACGGGCCAATTAGAGACGTTCTTC. The full variable domain, with the rest looked up from reference TRBV7-9 and TRBJ2-1, is DTGVSQNPRHKITKRGQNVTFRCDPISEHNRLYWYRQTLGQGPEFLTYFQNEAQLEKSRLLSDRFSAERPKGSFSTLEIQRTEQGDSAMYLCASTKFTGQLETFFGPGTRLTVL.

This clonotype has at least ten counts. The chain links TRBV12-3 or TRBV12-4 to TRBJ1-5, with D possibly TRBD1 on 5 matching bases. This CDR3 comprises 14 residues. The ends were cut back, 6 bases at V and 0 bases at J, with 9 bases in the middle. CDR3 nucleotides: TGTGCCAGCAGAACAGGTGATAGCAATCAGCCCCAGCATTTT. This encodes CASRTGDSNQPQHF.

Ten or more counts support this clonotype. The J gene is TRBJ2-7, the V gene TRBV12-3 or TRBV12-4; TRBD1 aligns across 7 bases. V trimming: 6 bases; J trimming: 4 bases; junction bases outside the gene matches: 9. The CDR3 runs to 14 residues. The CDR3 is CASSPAGGDYEQYF. CDR3 DNA sequence: TGTGCCAGCAGCCCCGCAGGGGGAGATTACGAGCAGTACTTC.

This clonotype has a handful of counts. The gene calls are TRBV28 and TRBJ1-4; D remains unclear. The germline gives CDR1 MDHEN, CDR2 SYDVKM. CDR3 length: 14 residues. V lost 6 bases, J lost 0 bases, and 8 bases lay in between. The CDR3 reads CASRQRPTNEKLFF. CDR3 nucleotides: TGTGCCAGCAGACAGCGTCCAACTAATGAAAAACTGTTTTTT. The full variable domain, rest sourced from reference TRBV28 and TRBJ1-4, is DVKVTQSSRYLVKRTGEKVFLECVQDMDHENMFWYRQDPGLGLRLIYFSYDVKMKEKGDIPEGYSVSREKKERFSLILESASTNQTSMYLCASRQRPTNEKLFFGSGTQLSVL.

This clonotype was observed many times. This chain uses TRBV20-1 with TRBJ1-3; D ambiguous. The germline V gene has CDR1 DFQATT and CDR2 SNEGSKA (reference sequence). This CDR3 contains 14 residues. The V end lost 1 base, the J end lost 0 bases, and 7 bases lay between the germline ends. The CDR3 coding sequence is TGCAGTGCTAGAGGGTGGATCTCTGGAAACACCATATATTTT. This encodes CSARGWISGNTIYF.

Comment on this clonotype: This may be a read error: a much more frequent sequence differs by one nucleotide. V is TRBV5-1 and J is TRBJ2-7, with D tentatively TRBD1 (5 bases). This CDR3 spans 15 amino acids. Germline lookup yields CDR1 SGHRS and CDR2 YFSETQ. V was trimmed by 3 bases and J by 3 bases, leaving 16 bases between them. The CDR3 DNA follows: TGCGCCAGCAGCTCAACTCCCTGGGGCTGCTACGAGCAGTACTTC. This encodes CASSSTPWGCYEQYF.

V gene TRBV20-1 combines with J gene TRBJ1-5; D is uncertain. The germline gives CDR1 DFQATT, CDR2 SNEGSKA (reference sequence). Trimming pared 4 bases from V and 6 bases from J, leaving 13 bases between. This CDR3 is 13 amino acids long. CDR3 coding DNA: TGCAGTGCTAAGTCGGAGGGCACTCAGCCCCAGCATTTT. Protein sequence: CSAKSEGTQPQHF.

This clonotype was detected a few times. V usage is TRBV5-1 and J usage is TRBJ2-2; possibly TRBD2 for D (5 bases). The CDR3 extends over 16 amino acids. Trimming stripped 0 bases from V and 3 bases from J, with 12 bases between. Germline V gene lookup returns CDR1 SGHRS and CDR2 YFSETQ. The CDR3 region has the DNA TGCGCCAGCAGCTTGGGAGTGGGAGTCGACACCGGGGAGCTGTTTTTT. This sequence encodes CASSLGVGVDTGELFF.

In its sample, this clonotype was seen a few times. This chain connects TRBV20-1 to TRBJ2-7; D not certain. The CDR3 is made up of 16 amino acids. The V and J ends lost 1 base and 0 bases respectively, with 16 bases between them. Germline loops: CDR1 DFQATT, CDR2 SNEGSKA (reference sequence). The CDR3: CSARVYSGGSSYEQYF. Written as DNA, the CDR3 is TGCAGTGCTAGAGTTTATTCGGGCGGTTCCTCCTACGAGCAGTACTTC.

This clonotype has a handful of counts. The chain uses TRBV12-3 or TRBV12-4 and TRBJ2-3; TRBD2 matches 15 bases. The CDR3 runs 20 residues. J lost 1 base, V lost 8 bases, and 16 bases had no gene match. For the CDR3, the DNA is TGTGCCAGCCCCCCCAGGAAGCCGGGACTAGCGGGAGGCCGCACAGATACGCAGTATTTT. This codes for CASPPRKPGLAGGRTDTQYF.